Below, one T cell receptor beta chain is given with its context. Its antigen is unidentified. This table comes from immunoSEQ multiplex PCR, and its TCRdb copy is limited to in-frame clones, with some not included. The sample consists of tens of thousands of clones, 80% of them appearing once. The sample comes from a study of PD-1 blockade in classical Hodgkin lymphoma. Study-level points and caveats: Lower baseline TCR diversity was reported for newly diagnosed patients than for healthy donors. Initiation of nivolumab under 1 year after ASCT led to exclusion of patients.

Time point reported: cycle 4 day 1 (C4D1), after less than 7 weeks of nivolumab. Each and every patient relapsed after autologous stem cell transplantation, and patients got differing brentuximab vedotin exposure. Using magnetic negative selection, the CD4+ T cells were separated out of thawed PBMCs. CDR1 SEHNR and CDR2 FQNEAQ come from the germline V gene (reference sequence). With 5 bases removed from V and 8 bases from J, the gap between germline ends came to 12 bases. This CDR3 has 12 amino acids. Sequenced material: CD4+ T cells from blood, taken before the fourth cycle of nivolumab. The genes are TRBV7-9 and TRBJ1-2; a weak D match, TRBD1 (6 bases). This clonotype was sampled from a human donor with classical Hodgkin lymphoma. The CDR3 here is CASSPRGGGYTF. CDR3 DNA sequence: TGTGCCAGCAGCCCGCGAGGGGGGGGCTACACCTTC.